The 28 T cell receptor beta chains listed next were all sequenced from one sample in a study of CD8+CD57+ T cells in acquired aplastic anemia. Patients chosen for sequencing had CD8+CD57+ cells that had expanded, as shown by flow cytometry. Genomic DNA was employed as the template in profiling TCR beta VDJ and CDR3. TCRdb re-derived calls from the reads in MiXCR, one entry per CDR3 protein. The sample has 200,000 to 300,000 distinct CDR3 sequences, 70% to 85% seen once. Sequenced material: sorted CD4+, CD8+, or CD8+CD57+ T cells (not recorded which) from PBMCs. The origin of the receptors is a human donor with aplastic anemia.

The V call is TRBV9, the J call TRBJ2-1; D gene uncertain. In germline, CDR1 is SGDLS, CDR2 YYNGEE. The CDR3 is 15 residues long. The V and J ends lost 8 bases and 13 bases respectively, with 28 bases between them. The CDR3 DNA follows: TGTGCCAGTAGTATAGCTGGCGGAGCCTACTGTAGCCAGTTCTTC. Its translation: CASSIAGGAYCSQFF.

The genes are TRBV2 and TRBJ1-2, with 7 bases matching TRBD1. Germline loops: CDR1 SNHLY, CDR2 FYNNEI. V dropped 7 bases and J dropped 4; count of bases not matched to a gene: 9. The CDR3 is 14 amino acids. The chain's CDR3 is CASKGAPRAYGYTF. DNA for the CDR3: TGTGCCAGCAAGGGGGCACCCAGGGCCTATGGCTACACCTTC.

Details on this clonotype: Without the conserved terminal phenylalanine or tryptophan, this CDR3 likely stems from a read error. The genes are TRBV15 and TRBJ2-4; D may be TRBD2 (6 bases). This CDR3 is 12 amino acids long. Germline V gene data show CDR1 as LNHNV and CDR2 as YYDKDF (reference sequence). CDR3 sequence (DNA): TGTGCCACCGGCGGAGGCGGGAACATACAGTACCTG. Translating it yields CATGGGGNIQYL.

The chain combines TRBV10-3 with TRBJ2-1, with 11 positions matching TRBD2. V lost 8 bases, J lost 8 bases, and 8 bases stayed unmatched. The CDR3 loop spans 14 amino acids. Germline V lookup: CDR1 ENHRY, CDR2 SYGVKD. CDR3 amino acids: CAIRETSGSDEQFF. The CDR3 DNA follows: TGTGCCATCCGGGAAACTAGCGGGAGCGATGAGCAGTTCTTC.

The chain couples TRBV7-9 to TRBJ2-1; D perhaps matches TRBD2 (6 bases). V was trimmed by 3 bases and J by 13 bases, leaving 25 bases between them. CDR3 size: 16 residues. Germline assignment: CDR1 SEHNR and CDR2 FQNEAQ (reference sequence). Written as DNA, the CDR3 is TGTGCCAGCAGCTTTCCGGGTAGCTGCGGGGCCAATGTCCAGTTCTTC. It specifies CASSFPGSCGANVQFF. The full variable domain, with the rest looked up from reference TRBV7-9 and TRBJ2-1, is DTGVSQNPRHKITKRGQNVTFRCDPISEHNRLYWYRQTLGQGPEFLTYFQNEAQLEKSRLLSDRFSAERPKGSFSTLEIQRTEQGDSAMYLCASSFPGSCGANVQFFGPGTRLTVL.

The chain joins TRBV9 to TRBJ2-3; 9 bases line up with TRBD2. CDR3 length equals 14 residues. Unmatched junction bases numbered 12, after V lost 4 bases and J lost 12 bases. Germline V CDR1 and CDR2: SGDLS, YYNGEE. The chain's CDR3 is CASSLAGDPRNQYF. The CDR3 coding sequence is TGTGCCAGCAGCTTAGCGGGGGATCCCCGCAATCAGTATTTT.

Turning to this clonotype: It is likely a read error, because the conserved phenylalanine at the end of the CDR3 is missing. The DNA is left out, because the CDR3 cannot be placed on it with certainty; the CDR3 is given as TCRdb lists it. The chain recombines TRBV7-8 with TRBJ1-5. The CDR3 numbers 14 amino acids, ends counted. Germline V gives CDR1 SGHVS, CDR2 FQNEAQ. The CDR3 loop reads CASSLAGTDQYVGL.

This chain uses TRBV2 with TRBJ2-5; D gene unclear. This CDR3 comprises 10 residues. Germline V gene lookup returns CDR1 SNHLY and CDR2 FYNNEI. Deletions cut 5 bases from V and 5 bases from J, with 3 bases between. The CDR3 loop is CASSTETQYF. CDR3 nucleotide sequence: TGTGCCAGCAGTACGGAGACCCAGTACTTC.

The chain uses TRBV9 and TRBJ2-3; D tentatively reads TRBD1 or TRBD2 (5 bases each). The V and J ends lost 4 bases and 2 bases respectively, with 32 bases between them. This CDR3 contains 21 residues. Looked up from germline, CDR1 is SGDLS and CDR2 is YYNGEE. The CDR3 sequence: CASSPSTKPNRLGDITDTQYF. The CDR3 DNA follows: TGTGCCAGCAGCCCGTCGACTAAGCCAAACCGTCTGGGGGATATCACAGATACGCAGTATTTT. Variable domain in full (rest from reference TRBV9 and TRBJ2-3): DSGVTQTPKHLITATGQRVTLRCSPRSGDLSVYWYQQSLDQGLQFLIQYYNGEERAKGNILERFSAQQFPDLHSELNLSSLELGDSALYFCASSPSTKPNRLGDITDTQYFGPGTRLTVL.

This clonotype was seen repeatedly, ten times or more. The V call is TRBV27, the J call TRBJ2-3; D unclear. The CDR3 loop spans 16 amino acids. CDR1 and CDR2 from the germline V gene are MNHEY and SMNVEV (reference sequence). V shed 0 bases and J shed 4 bases, with 14 bases lying between them. The CDR3 loop is CASSLSTADLADTQYF. In DNA form, the CDR3 reads TGTGCCAGCAGTTTATCGACGGCTGACCTGGCAGATACGCAGTATTTT.

Worth noting for this clonotype: A read error may produce the germline difference seen at one junction end. The J gene is TRBJ1-2, the V gene TRBV24-1; D is possibly TRBD1 (6 bases). Germline CDR1 and CDR2: KGHDR and SFDVKD. This CDR3 has 15 residues. The CDR3 sequence: CATSDKKTGLNGYTF. CDR3 sequence (DNA): TGTGCCACCAGTGACAAGAAAACAGGGCTAAATGGGTACACCTTC.

This sequence joins TRBV2 and TRBJ2-3, with D perhaps TRBD1 or TRBD2 (6 bases each). The CDR3 consists of 14 residues. Trimming shortened V by 8 bases and J by 11 bases, and 23 bases separated the two germline ends. Germline V gene data show CDR1 as SNHLY and CDR2 as FYNNEI. CDR3 residues: CASGDGGTDTQQYF. Written as DNA, the CDR3 is TGTGCCAGCGGGGACGGGGGCACAGATACGCAGCAGTATTTT.

For this clonotype: A junction end diverges from the germline sequence, so it may reflect a read error. Here the CDR3 DNA reads TGTGCCACCAGCGGCGGGTCCAGCCAAATGAATACGTACTTC. Translating gives CATSGGSSQMNTYF. The genes are TRBV9 and TRBJ2-5; D is perhaps TRBD2 (5 bases). The CDR3 covers 14 residues. The germline V gene encodes CDR1 SGDLS and CDR2 YYNGEE.

The chain carries TRBV12-3 or TRBV12-4 and TRBJ1-2; D is unclear. The CDR3 covers 14 residues. V lost 8 bases and J 4 bases, leaving 17 bases between the germline ends. The CDR3 is CASGKGRTGYGYTF. CDR3 DNA: TGTGCCAGCGGTAAAGGGAGGACCGGCTATGGCTACACCTTC.

CDR3 nucleotides: TGCAGTGCTATGGACAGGCCTCGAGAAAAACTGTTTTTT. Encoded protein: CSAMDRPREKLFF. The chain joins TRBV20-1 to TRBJ1-4, with TRBD1 matching over 7 bases. The CDR3 has 13 residues. V dropped 4 bases and J dropped 8; count of bases not matched to a gene: 7. In germline, CDR1 is DFQATT, CDR2 SNEGSKA (reference sequence).

The V call is TRBV11-2, the J call TRBJ1-6, with D possibly matching TRBD1 (5 bases). From germline, CDR1 is SGHAT and CDR2 FQNNGV. The CDR3 consists of 14 residues. V shed 3 bases and J shed 10 bases, with 13 bases lying between them. The CDR3 region has the DNA TGTGCCAGCAGCTTCACACAATGGGGGTCACCCCTCCACTTT. This codes for CASSFTQWGSPLHF.

About this clonotype itself: The final CDR3 position lacks the conserved phenylalanine or tryptophan, pointing to a likely read error. The DNA is omitted, as the CDR3 cannot be located on it reliably, and the CDR3 follows TCRdb's listing. Here the CDR3 reads CASSVGANWGDS. J is TRBJ2-3 and V is TRBV7-4; TRBD2, as called in the table, went unchecked against the DNA. The germline CDR1 and CDR2 sequences are SGHVT and SQSDAQ. The CDR3 is 12 amino acids in total, end residues counted.

The V and J genes are TRBV7-6 and TRBJ2-1; maybe TRBD2 (6 bases). The CDR3 covers 13 residues. Germline-derived CDR1 and CDR2 are SGHVS and FNYEAQ. Trimming removed 7 bases from V and 12 bases from J, with 19 bases in between. The CDR3 nucleotides read TGTGCCAGCACCCTAGGGAGGATCCCCGCGCAGTTCTTC. Protein: CASTLGRIPAQFF.

This rearrangement joins TRBV19 to TRBJ2-1; D possibly uses TRBD1 or TRBD2 (9 bases each). V gave up 3 bases and J gave up 6 bases, with 24 bases separating them. This CDR3 has 18 residues. Germline assignment: CDR1 LNHDA and CDR2 SQIVND (reference sequence). DNA for the CDR3: TGTGCCAGTAGTATCCTAGCGGGGACAGGGACTTCTTCCAATGAGCAGTTCTTC. It yields the protein CASSILAGTGTSSNEQFF.

Turning to this clonotype: One junction end disagrees with the germline gene, perhaps due to a read error. The genes are TRBV7-9 and TRBJ2-5; 7 bases line up with TRBD2. Looked up from germline, CDR1 is SEHNR and CDR2 is FQNEAQ (reference sequence). The CDR3 is made up of 14 amino acids. The CDR3 spells CASSRGSGEEIQYF. DNA of the CDR3: TGTGCCAGCAGCAGAGGCAGCGGGGAAGAGATCCAGTACTTC.

For this clonotype: A junction boundary mismatches the germline segment, possibly from a read error. The chain links TRBV7-3 to TRBJ2-5, with TRBD2 as a possible D gene (7 bases). The CDR3 length is 12 residues. Per the germline V gene, CDR1 is SGHTA and CDR2 is FQGTGA. CDR3 DNA: TGTGCCAGCGGGGGGGCGAGGGAGGATACGCACTTC. It translates to CASGGAREDTHF.

The chain employs TRBV11-3 and TRBJ2-6, with unresolved D. The ends were cut back, 0 bases at V and 0 bases at J, with 9 bases in the middle. Per the germline V gene, CDR1 is SGHNT and CDR2 is YENEEA. The CDR3 consists of 17 residues. Written as DNA, the CDR3 is TGTGCCAGCAGCTTAGATCGGACCGCCTCTGGGGCCAACGTCCTGACTTTC. It yields the protein CASSLDRTASGANVLTF. The full variable domain, completed using reference TRBV11-3 and TRBJ2-6, is EAGVVQSPRYKIIEKKQPVAFWCNPISGHNTLYWYLQNLGQGPELLIRYENEEAVDDSQLPKDRFSAERLKGVDSTLKIQPAELGDSAVYLCASSLDRTASGANVLTFGAGSRLTVL.

In its sample, this clonotype was seen many times. The chain recombines TRBV19 with TRBJ2-5, with TRBD2 matching 14 bases. Trimming cost V 1 base and J 7 bases; bases outside gene matches: 5. The CDR3 is 16 amino acids. Germline-derived CDR1 and CDR2 are LNHDA and SQIVND (reference sequence). The chain's CDR3 is CASSIGGTSGSGTQYF. The CDR3 coding sequence is TGTGCCAGTAGTATAGGTGGGACTAGCGGGAGCGGGACCCAGTACTTC.

The chain employs TRBV12-3 or TRBV12-4 and TRBJ1-1, with TRBD1 matching over 8 bases. V dropped 6 bases and J dropped 2; count of bases not matched to a gene: 14. This CDR3 has 17 residues. The CDR3 DNA sequence: TGTGCCAGCAGACAGGGGGACCGACAGGGAGGAAACACTGAAGCTTTCTTT. Translating it yields CASRQGDRQGGNTEAFF.

Comment on this clonotype: An end of the junction differs from the germline gene, which may be a read error. This rearrangement joins TRBV29-1 to TRBJ2-3; 7 nucleotides match TRBD1. CDR1 and CDR2 from the germline V gene are SQVTM and ANQGSEA. The CDR3 covers 13 residues. CDR3 region: CASRQGGTDSHYF. CDR3 bases: TGCGCCAGCAGGCAAGGGGGCACAGATAGCCACTATTTC.

A remark on this clonotype: Germline is not matched at one junction end, which may reflect a read error. J is TRBJ1-2 and V is TRBV7-8, with D unclear. The V gene's germline CDR1 is SGHVS and CDR2 FQNEAQ. CDR3 length equals 13 residues. As DNA, the CDR3 is TGTGCCAGCAGCTTATCGGGAGGACCCGATACGCCCTTC. The encoded protein is CASSLSGGPDTPF.

V gene TRBV5-5 combines with J gene TRBJ1-2; D is undetermined. There are 13 residues in the CDR3. The V gene lost 3 bases and the J gene lost 6 bases, with 12 bases spanning the gap. Germline V gives CDR1 SGHKS, CDR2 YYEKEE (reference sequence). The CDR3 DNA reads as TGTGCCAGCAGCTCCTGGAGGAGCCATGGCTACACCTTC. Protein product: CASSSWRSHGYTF.

This clonotype was observed a handful of times. Here the CDR3 omits its conserved ending phenylalanine or tryptophan, so a read error is the likely source. The DNA is left out, because the CDR3 cannot be placed on it with certainty; the CDR3 is given as TCRdb lists it. The chain uses TRBV9 and TRBJ2-3; whether TRBD1, the table's D call, matches the DNA was not checked. CDR1 and CDR2 from the germline V gene are SGDLS and YYNGEE. The CDR3 is 13 residues long, ends included. CDR3 region: CASSVEDYPLVNT.